This is a list of T cell receptor beta chains from one sample in a study of regulatory T cells in long-lasting Graves disease. TCRdb re-derived calls from the multiplex PCR reads in MiXCR, one entry per CDR3 protein. There are hundreds of thousands of distinct CDR3 sequences in the sample; around 12% occur only once, and approximately 9% lies in the top ten. The same sample was also used in a study of T cells in Graves' hyperthyroidism and ophthalmopathy.

Material: peripheral blood mononuclear cells (PBMCs), obtained at new diagnosis, from a patient treated with antithyroid drugs. Receptors were obtained from a woman aged 25 to 45 with Graves disease. Both conserved end residues are part of each CDR3. D genes are given only for firm matches. Size is stated for part of the rows, as once, few or many counts, or as a class when the clone is expanded.

d_gene: .; abundance: .; v_gene: TRBV7-9; j_gene: TRBJ1-2; CDR3nt: TGTGCCAGCAGCTCCGGGGGCTTGGATGGCTACACCTTC; CDR3aa: CASSSGGLDGYTF
d_gene: TRBD1; abundance: many; v_gene: TRBV20-1; j_gene: TRBJ1-2; CDR3nt: TGCAGTGCTAGAGATTGGACAGGGAACTATGGCTACACCTTC; CDR3aa: CSARDWTGNYGYTF
d_gene: TRBD1; abundance: few; v_gene: TRBV20-1; j_gene: TRBJ1-2; CDR3nt: TGCAGTGTGAGAGACAGGGGAGGAAACTATGGCTACACCTTC; CDR3aa: CSVRDRGGNYGYTF
d_gene: TRBD1; abundance: .; v_gene: TRBV10-2; j_gene: TRBJ1-1; CDR3nt: TGCGCCAGCAGTGATGACAGGGGGTTATTCACGAACACTGAAGCTTTCTTT; CDR3aa: CASSDDRGLFTNTEAFF
d_gene: .; abundance: many; v_gene: TRBV5-1; j_gene: TRBJ1-1; CDR3nt: TGCGCCAGCAGCTTACAGACTGGGACCACTGAAGCTTTCTTT; CDR3aa: CASSLQTGTTEAFF
d_gene: .; abundance: many; v_gene: TRBV2; j_gene: TRBJ2-7; CDR3nt: TGTGCCAGCAGTGAAGGAACACTTCTATCCTACGAGCAGTACTTC; CDR3aa: CASSEGTLLSYEQYF
d_gene: .; abundance: many; v_gene: TRBV20-1; j_gene: TRBJ2-7; CDR3nt: TGCAGTGCTAGAGATGGGACTTGGGGCGAAACCTACGAGCAGTACTTC; CDR3aa: CSARDGTWGETYEQYF
d_gene: .; abundance: few; v_gene: TRBV28; j_gene: TRBJ1-1; CDR3nt: TGTGCCAGCAGTGGCGGGCGATCGGCTGAAGCTTTCTTT; CDR3aa: CASSGGRSAEAFF
d_gene: TRBD1; abundance: .; v_gene: TRBV19; j_gene: TRBJ1-2; CDR3nt: TGTGCCAGTAGTAAGACAGGGGTGGACTATTGCTACACCTTC; CDR3aa: CASSKTGVDYCYTF
d_gene: .; abundance: many; v_gene: TRBV2; j_gene: TRBJ1-6; CDR3nt: TGTGCCAGCAGTGGGGTTGGTTCACCCCTCCACTTT; CDR3aa: CASSGVGSPLHF
d_gene: TRBD1; abundance: many; v_gene: TRBV9; j_gene: TRBJ1-5; CDR3nt: TGTGCCAGCAGCGTAGACCCGGGACAGAATCAGCCCCAGCATTTT; CDR3aa: CASSVDPGQNQPQHF
d_gene: .; abundance: many; v_gene: TRBV3-1; j_gene: TRBJ2-3; CDR3nt: TGTGCCAGCAGCCAAGATCGAGGGGAAGTAATGGATACGCAGTATTTT; CDR3aa: CASSQDRGEVMDTQYF
d_gene: .; abundance: many; v_gene: TRBV10-1; j_gene: TRBJ2-2; CDR3nt: TGCGCCAGCAGCGAAATACAAACCGGGGAGCTGTTTTTT; CDR3aa: CASSEIQTGELFF
d_gene: TRBD2; abundance: few; v_gene: TRBV20-1; j_gene: TRBJ2-3; CDR3nt: TGCAGTGCTAGAGGGCTAGCGGGAGACAGAGATACGCAGTATTTT; CDR3aa: CSARGLAGDRDTQYF
d_gene: .; abundance: many; v_gene: TRBV20-1; j_gene: TRBJ2-5; CDR3nt: TGCAGTGCTAGAAGTGGTCTAGCTGGAGAGACCCAGTACTTC; CDR3aa: CSARSGLAGETQYF
d_gene: .; abundance: many; v_gene: TRBV11-3; j_gene: TRBJ1-2; CDR3nt: TGTGCCAGCAGCTTAGAGAACAGGGTCGGCTACACCTTC; CDR3aa: CASSLENRVGYTF
d_gene: .; abundance: few; v_gene: TRBV5-4; j_gene: TRBJ2-2; CDR3nt: TGTGCCAGCAGCTCCGGGACGGACTACACCGGGGAGCTGTTTTTT; CDR3aa: CASSSGTDYTGELFF
d_gene: TRBD2; abundance: once; v_gene: TRBV20-1; j_gene: TRBJ2-7; CDR3nt: TGCAGTGCTAGGGCCCCTAGCGGGATGGACGAGCAGTACTTC; CDR3aa: CSARAPSGMDEQYF
d_gene: .; abundance: many; v_gene: TRBV29-1; j_gene: TRBJ2-5; CDR3nt: TGCAGCGTTTCCGGGGAGGCAGAGACCCAGTACTTC; CDR3aa: CSVSGEAETQYF
d_gene: .; abundance: many; v_gene: TRBV27; j_gene: TRBJ2-1; CDR3nt: TGTGCCAGCAGTTATACTAGGCACAATGAGCAGTTCTTC; CDR3aa: CASSYTRHNEQFF
d_gene: .; abundance: few; v_gene: TRBV19; j_gene: TRBJ2-7; CDR3nt: TGTGCCAGTAGTCCGCGGGTTCATTACGAGCAGTACTTC; CDR3aa: CASSPRVHYEQYF
d_gene: .; abundance: many; v_gene: TRBV10-3; j_gene: TRBJ1-5; CDR3nt: TGTGCCATCAGTGCCGGACCTTCAACCGTTTCCAATCAGCCCCAGCATTTT; CDR3aa: CAISAGPSTVSNQPQHF
d_gene: .; abundance: .; v_gene: TRBV30; j_gene: TRBJ1-5; CDR3nt: TGTGCCTGGAGTGGAGGACTGGGCCGGGGGGAGACCCAGCATTTT; CDR3aa: CAWSGGLGRGETQHF
d_gene: .; abundance: many; v_gene: TRBV29-1; j_gene: TRBJ2-5; CDR3nt: TGCAGCGTTGAAGATCGCAGGGGAGAGACCCAGTACTTC; CDR3aa: CSVEDRRGETQYF
d_gene: TRBD1; abundance: many; v_gene: TRBV19; j_gene: TRBJ1-1; CDR3nt: TGTGCCAGCAGCTTGGGACAGGGAGTGAACACTGAAGCTTTCTTT; CDR3aa: CASSLGQGVNTEAFF
d_gene: TRBD2; abundance: many; v_gene: TRBV4-3; j_gene: TRBJ2-1; CDR3nt: TGCGCCAGCAGCCAAGAAATAGCGGGAGGGTACAATGAGCAGTTCTTC; CDR3aa: CASSQEIAGGYNEQFF
d_gene: .; abundance: many; v_gene: TRBV30; j_gene: TRBJ1-2; CDR3nt: TGTGCCTGGAGTGTCGACCGGGGCGGCTATGGCTACACCTTC; CDR3aa: CAWSVDRGGYGYTF
d_gene: .; abundance: many; v_gene: TRBV19; j_gene: TRBJ1-1; CDR3nt: TGTGCCAGTAGTATCCTGTCGCGGGGCGTCTACACTGAAGCTTTCTTT; CDR3aa: CASSILSRGVYTEAFF
d_gene: .; abundance: .; v_gene: TRBV30; j_gene: TRBJ1-5; CDR3nt: TGTGCCTGGAGTGGGCTTCGACGGAATCAGCCCCAGCATTTT; CDR3aa: CAWSGLRRNQPQHF
d_gene: .; abundance: many; v_gene: TRBV11-3; j_gene: TRBJ1-5; CDR3nt: TGTGCCAGCAGCTTAGACTCCCAAGGGGCCCAGCATTTT; CDR3aa: CASSLDSQGAQHF
d_gene: TRBD2; abundance: many; v_gene: TRBV15; j_gene: TRBJ2-7; CDR3nt: TGTGCCACCAGCAAAGGACTAGCCTACGAGCAGTACTTC; CDR3aa: CATSKGLAYEQYF
d_gene: TRBD1; abundance: many; v_gene: TRBV20-1; j_gene: TRBJ2-1; CDR3nt: TGCAGTGCTAGACTATATTTCGGGGCTCTAGGGGGCGCTTACAATGAGCAGTTCTTC; CDR3aa: CSARLYFGALGGAYNEQFF
d_gene: .; abundance: .; v_gene: TRBV27; j_gene: TRBJ2-7; CDR3nt: TGTGCCAACAGTCCGGCGGGCGGCTCCTACGAGCAGTACTTC; CDR3aa: CANSPAGGSYEQYF
d_gene: .; abundance: once; v_gene: TRBV20-1; j_gene: TRBJ2-2; CDR3nt: TGCAGTGCTAGAGGATTCGCAGATGCCACCGGGGAGCTGTTTTTT; CDR3aa: CSARGFADATGELFF
d_gene: .; abundance: .; v_gene: TRBV7-9; j_gene: TRBJ2-7; CDR3nt: TGTGCCAGCAGCTTAAAGGGGGCCTACGAGCAGTACTTC; CDR3aa: CASSLKGAYEQYF
d_gene: .; abundance: many; v_gene: TRBV6-1; j_gene: TRBJ1-2; CDR3nt: TGTGCCAGCAAAGGTGGGAATGACTATGGCTACACCTTC; CDR3aa: CASKGGNDYGYTF
d_gene: .; abundance: once; v_gene: TRBV19; j_gene: TRBJ2-6; CDR3nt: TGTGCCAGTAGTATGTTTGAAGGTAACTCTGGGGCCAACGTCCTGACTTTC; CDR3aa: CASSMFEGNSGANVLTF
d_gene: .; abundance: many; v_gene: TRBV9; j_gene: TRBJ1-3; CDR3nt: TGTGCCAGCAGCGTAGGTCCGCTTCGGTCCTCTGGAAACACCATATATTTT; CDR3aa: CASSVGPLRSSGNTIYF
d_gene: .; abundance: .; v_gene: TRBV19; j_gene: TRBJ2-7; CDR3nt: TGTGCCAGTAGTATTAAGGCAGACTACGAGCAGTACTTC; CDR3aa: CASSIKADYEQYF
d_gene: .; abundance: few; v_gene: TRBV30; j_gene: TRBJ2-1; CDR3nt: TGTGCCTGGAGACCTGCCTACAATGAGCAGTTCTTC; CDR3aa: CAWRPAYNEQFF